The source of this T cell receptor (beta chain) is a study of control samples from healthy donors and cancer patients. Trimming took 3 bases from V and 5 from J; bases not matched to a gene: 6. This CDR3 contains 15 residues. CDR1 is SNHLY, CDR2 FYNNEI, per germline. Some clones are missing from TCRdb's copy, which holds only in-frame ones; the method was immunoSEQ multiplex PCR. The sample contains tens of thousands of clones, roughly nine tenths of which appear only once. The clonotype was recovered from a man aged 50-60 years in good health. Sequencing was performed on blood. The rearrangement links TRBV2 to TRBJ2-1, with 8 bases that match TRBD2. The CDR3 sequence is CASSDSGGAHNEQFF. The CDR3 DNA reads TGTGCCAGCAGTGATTCGGGGGGGGCTCACAATGAGCAGTTCTTC.